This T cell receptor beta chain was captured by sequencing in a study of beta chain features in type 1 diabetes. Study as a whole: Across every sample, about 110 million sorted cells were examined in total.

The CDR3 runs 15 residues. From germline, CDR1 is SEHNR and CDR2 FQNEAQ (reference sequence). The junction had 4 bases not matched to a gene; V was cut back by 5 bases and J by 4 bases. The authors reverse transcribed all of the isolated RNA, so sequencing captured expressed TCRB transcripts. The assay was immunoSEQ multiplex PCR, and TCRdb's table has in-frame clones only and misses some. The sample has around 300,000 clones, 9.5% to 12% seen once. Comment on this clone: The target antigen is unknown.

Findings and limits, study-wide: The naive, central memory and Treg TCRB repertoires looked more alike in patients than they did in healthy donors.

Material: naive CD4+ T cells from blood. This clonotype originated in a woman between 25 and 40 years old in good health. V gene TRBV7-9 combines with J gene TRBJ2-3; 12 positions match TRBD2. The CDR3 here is CASSHRLAGADTQYF. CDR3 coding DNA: TGTGCCAGCAGCCACCGACTAGCGGGAGCAGATACGCAGTATTTT.